The present T cell receptor (beta chain) was sequenced within a study of blood T cell repertoires in COVID-19. The repertoire was sequenced with immunoSEQ multiplex PCR; TCRdb's copy has only in-frame clones and lacks some. Here the sample spans approximately 300,000 clones, 80% to 95% being singletons. The sequenced sample was peripheral blood. The sequence was collected from a woman in her thirties with COVID-19, enrolled during active disease.

CDR3 nucleotide sequence: TGTGCCAGCAGTCCAAGGACAGCTAATTCACCCCTCCACTTT. It yields the protein CASSPRTANSPLHF. This rearrangement joins TRBV2 to TRBJ1-6; possible D gene TRBD1, 6 bases. The CDR3 runs to 14 residues. Germline assignment: CDR1 SNHLY and CDR2 FYNNEI. Trimming took off 5 bases at V and 6 bases at J, with 11 bases between the two ends.